This TCR beta chain emerged from a study of tumor-infiltrating lymphocytes in primary liver carcinoma. Overall study: Surgical resection treated primary liver carcinoma in the patients. Study conclusions and caveats: It was in tumors, not blood, that the top-250-clone fraction was significantly higher (p = 0.039).

Looked up from germline, CDR1 is SGHVS and CDR2 is FQNEAQ. This CDR3 contains 19 residues. V dropped 7 bases and J dropped 4; count of bases not matched to a gene: 20. Both blood RNA, taken from unsorted whole blood, and germline DNA were extracted. No patient had received treatment, and all had chronic HBV infection. A constant-region primer served to make TCR beta cDNA from roughly 540 ng total RNA. Three rounds of nested multiplex PCR with slightly modified ARM-PCR produced TCR beta libraries. The study ran its first two PCR rounds for nine to ten cycles each, using TRBV1-TRBV30 forward primers and a C-beta reverse primer. MiXCR was run by TCRdb on the multiplex PCR reads, yielding one entry per CDR3 protein. This table holds under 200,000 distinct CDR3 sequences, 65% found once. As concerns this clonotype: Its antigen is undetermined. A much bigger clone sits one base away, suggesting this may be a read error.

This TCR came from a woman aged 55-70 years with primary liver carcinoma and hepatitis B virus infection. The sample consisted of peripheral blood. This chain connects TRBV7-8 to TRBJ2-3; 10 bases are a match to TRBD2. CDR3 nucleotide sequence: TGTGCCAGCACCTTTCCCCTGGCTAGCGGGAGTGCTAGCGCAGATACGCAGTATTTT. This codes for CASTFPLASGSASADTQYF.